This is a list of T cell receptor beta chains from one sample in a study of blood T cell repertoires in COVID-19. TCRdb's table, derived via immunoSEQ multiplex PCR, lists solely in-frame clones and lacks some. Among around 230,000 clones listed, around nine tenths were seen once. The sample consisted of peripheral blood. These receptor sequences come from a man aged 35-49 years with acute or convalescent COVID-19. Both conserved end residues are part of each CDR3. The order of the fields is clone size, V gene, D gene, J gene, CDR3 DNA, CDR3 protein. A D gene is named only where the DNA matches it firmly. Clone size appears in some rows only: once, few, many, or a class for an expanded clone.

size: few; V: TRBV19; D: -; J: TRBJ1-5; DNA: TGTGCCAGTAGTATCCTGGGGGCCATGGGGCAGCCCCAGCATTTT; CDR3: CASSILGAMGQPQHF
size: -; V: TRBV6-7; D: TRBD1; J: TRBJ2-4; DNA: TGTGCCAGCAGTTACCCAACGACAACCGGACAGGGGAAGAGGTACGGCAAAAACATTCAGTACTTC; CDR3: CASSYPTTTGQGKRYGKNIQYF
size: -; V: TRBV3-1/TRBV3-2; D: TRBD2; J: TRBJ2-7; DNA: TGTGCCAGCAGCGCCGTAGCGGGGGACTACGAGCAGTACTTC; CDR3: CASSAVAGDYEQYF
size: -; V: TRBV7-7; D: -; J: TRBJ2-7; DNA: TGTGCTAGCAGCTTATCCCGGGACAAAAACTACGAGCAGTACTTC; CDR3: CASSLSRDKNYEQYF
size: -; V: TRBV4-3; D: -; J: TRBJ2-7; DNA: TGCGCCAGCAGCCAAGGGCGTAGGGGCTCCTACGAGCAGTACTTC; CDR3: CASSQGRRGSYEQYF
size: -; V: TRBV3-1/TRBV3-2; D: -; J: TRBJ2-1; DNA: TGTGCCAGCAGCCCCTCCGGACTGGATGAGCAGTTCTTC; CDR3: CASSPSGLDEQFF
size: -; V: TRBV7-3; D: TRBD2; J: TRBJ2-2; DNA: TGTGCCAGCAGCCCGGGACTAGTTAGCACCGGGGAGCTGTTTTTT; CDR3: CASSPGLVSTGELFF
size: -; V: TRBV15; D: -; J: TRBJ1-2; DNA: TGTGCCACCAGCAGCAGGGGATTCTTCTATGGCTACACCTTC; CDR3: CATSSRGFFYGYTF
size: once; V: TRBV2; D: -; J: TRBJ2-2; DNA: TGTGCCAGCAGGCCTAGCCCCAACACCGGGGAGCTGTTTTTT; CDR3: CASRPSPNTGELFF
size: -; V: TRBV6-4; D: TRBD2; J: TRBJ2-3; DNA: TGTGCCAGCAGGGCACTAGCGGGAGGCACAGATACGCAGTATTTT; CDR3: CASRALAGGTDTQYF
size: -; V: TRBV19; D: TRBD2; J: TRBJ2-1; DNA: TGTGCCAGTCCCGAAGGACTAGCGAGGGTCAATGAGCAGTTCTTC; CDR3: CASPEGLARVNEQFF
size: -; V: TRBV5-5; D: -; J: TRBJ1-2; DNA: TGTGCCAGCAGCTTGACAGCTTCAGCGGGGTATGGCTACACCTTC; CDR3: CASSLTASAGYGYTF
size: -; V: TRBV18; D: TRBD2; J: TRBJ2-1; DNA: TGTGCCAGCTCACGCCAAACTAGCGCAGAGTCGGATGAGCAGTTCTTC; CDR3: CASSRQTSAESDEQFF
size: once; V: TRBV10-3; D: TRBD2; J: TRBJ2-1; DNA: TGTGCCATCAGTGAGGGGACTACTGGCTCCTACAATGAGCAGTTCTTC; CDR3: CAISEGTTGSYNEQFF
size: -; V: TRBV13; D: TRBD1; J: TRBJ2-1; DNA: TGTGCCAGCAGCTCCCGGGACAGTGTCCCCGGCTCCTACAATGAGCAGTTCTTC; CDR3: CASSSRDSVPGSYNEQFF
size: -; V: TRBV19; D: -; J: TRBJ1-1; DNA: TGTGCCAGTAGTATCCTTGCGTTAGGCAGGGAGAACACTGAAGCTTTCTTT; CDR3: CASSILALGRENTEAFF
size: -; V: TRBV5-1; D: TRBD1; J: TRBJ2-2; DNA: TGCGCCAGCAGCTCGACTGGACAGGCCGGGGCCGGGGAGCTGTTTTTT; CDR3: CASSSTGQAGAGELFF
size: -; V: TRBV10-3; D: TRBD2; J: TRBJ2-1; DNA: TGTGCCATCAGTGATCCTAGCGGGGGCCACAATGAGCAGTTCTTC; CDR3: CAISDPSGGHNEQFF
size: -; V: TRBV10-2; D: -; J: TRBJ1-5; DNA: TGCGCCAGCAGCGCGGGGGGCAATCAGCCCCAGCATTTT; CDR3: CASSAGGNQPQHF
size: -; V: TRBV30; D: -; J: TRBJ2-3; DNA: TGTGCCTGGAGTGGAAATATCGGAGATACGCAGTATTTT; CDR3: CAWSGNIGDTQYF
size: -; V: TRBV28; D: TRBD1; J: TRBJ2-2; DNA: TGTGCCAGCAGCCCCGACAGGGTCAACACCGGGGAGCTGTTTTTT; CDR3: CASSPDRVNTGELFF
size: -; V: TRBV10-2; D: TRBD1; J: TRBJ1-1; DNA: TGCGCCAGCAGTGAGCACAATGACAGGGGTGAAGCTTTCTTT; CDR3: CASSEHNDRGEAFF
size: -; V: TRBV19; D: -; J: TRBJ2-5; DNA: TGTGCCAGTAGTATTTCTGAGACCCAGTACTTC; CDR3: CASSISETQYF